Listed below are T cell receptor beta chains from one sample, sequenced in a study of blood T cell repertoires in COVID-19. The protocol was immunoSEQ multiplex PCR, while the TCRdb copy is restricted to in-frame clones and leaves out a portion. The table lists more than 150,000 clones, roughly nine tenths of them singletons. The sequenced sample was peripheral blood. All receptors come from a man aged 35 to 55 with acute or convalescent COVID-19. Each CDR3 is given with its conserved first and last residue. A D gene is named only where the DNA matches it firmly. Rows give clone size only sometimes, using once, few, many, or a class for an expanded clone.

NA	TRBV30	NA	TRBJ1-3	TGTGCCTGGAGGACAGCAGAAGGGGTCTGGGGAAACACCATATATTTT	CAWRTAEGVWGNTIYF
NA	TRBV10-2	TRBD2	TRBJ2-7	TGCGCCAGCACCCCGCACACGGGGGGGAGCTACGAGCAGTACTTC	CASTPHTGGSYEQYF
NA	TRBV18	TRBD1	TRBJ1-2	TGTGCCAGCTCACCGGACAGGGAGGATGGCTACACCTTC	CASSPDREDGYTF
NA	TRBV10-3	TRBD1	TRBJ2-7	TGTGCCACCGGGGCCATGACAGGGGAGTACTTC	CATGAMTGEYF
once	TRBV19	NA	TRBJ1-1	TGTGCCAGTAGTATGCCAGGGCAGAACACTGAAGCTTTCTTT	CASSMPGQNTEAFF
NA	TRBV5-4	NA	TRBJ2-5	TGTGCCAGCAGCCAGAAAGGAGGCGGGGAAGAGACCCAGTACTTC	CASSQKGGGEETQYF
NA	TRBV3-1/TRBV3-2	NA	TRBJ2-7	TGTGCCAGCAGGCACAGGACCACCTACGAGCAGTACTTC	CASRHRTTYEQYF
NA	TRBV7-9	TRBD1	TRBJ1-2	TGTGCCAGCAGCTTCTCGACAGGGGGCAACTATGGCTACACCTTC	CASSFSTGGNYGYTF
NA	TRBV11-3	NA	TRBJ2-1	TGTGCCAGCAGCTTAGATGTAGGGGACAATGAGCAGTTCTTC	CASSLDVGDNEQFF
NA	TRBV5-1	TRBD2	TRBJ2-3	TGCGCCAGCAGCTTGGAGGCGGGGGGATACACAGATACGCAGTATTTT	CASSLEAGGYTDTQYF
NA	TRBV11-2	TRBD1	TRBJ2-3	TGTGCCAGCAGCTTACTAGTAAGGAACAGGGGGAGCACAGATACGCAGTATTTT	CASSLLVRNRGSTDTQYF
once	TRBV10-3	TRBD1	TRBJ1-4	TGTGCCACCACAGAACAGGGGGCGAATGAAAAACTGTTTTTT	CATTEQGANEKLFF
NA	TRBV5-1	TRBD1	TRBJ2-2	TGCGCCAGCAGGTGGACAGGACCGAACACCGGGGAGCTGTTTTTT	CASRWTGPNTGELFF
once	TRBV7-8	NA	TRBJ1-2	TGTGCCAGCAGCTTAGGTTTACAAGTTGATGGCTACACCTTC	CASSLGLQVDGYTF
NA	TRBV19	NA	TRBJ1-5	TGTGCCAGTAGCCGAAAGGGAGGAGAGGGTTCTGGTCAGCCCCAGCATTTT	CASSRKGGEGSGQPQHF
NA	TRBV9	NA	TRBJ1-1	TGTGCCAGCAGCTCCCGACCCCGGGGTGGCACTGAAGCTTTCTTT	CASSSRPRGGTEAFF
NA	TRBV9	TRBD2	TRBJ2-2	TGTGCCAGCAGCGCCCTTGGACTAGCGGGGGGAGTCGGGGAGCTGTTTTTT	CASSALGLAGGVGELFF
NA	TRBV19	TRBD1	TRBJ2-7	TGTGCCAGTAGTATAGGGACAGGGAGCTCCTACGAGCAGTACTTC	CASSIGTGSSYEQYF
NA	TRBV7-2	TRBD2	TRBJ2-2	TGTGCCAGCAGCAATAGGCCGGCGGGGGGAACGAGGACCGGGGAGCTGTTTTTT	CASSNRPAGGTRTGELFF
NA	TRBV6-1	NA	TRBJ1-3	TGTGCCAGCAGTGAGCGTACCAGGGATTACTCTGGAAACACCATATATTTT	CASSERTRDYSGNTIYF
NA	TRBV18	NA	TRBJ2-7	TGTGCCAGCTCACCGGAGCTGGACTACGAGCAGTACTTC	CASSPELDYEQYF
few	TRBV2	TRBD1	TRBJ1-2	TGTGCCAGCAGCCCAGGGGGCGGTGGCTACACCTTC	CASSPGGGGYTF
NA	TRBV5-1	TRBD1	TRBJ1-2	TGCGCCAGCAGCTCCAACCCCGCCTCGGGACAGGGGGCAAGTTTATTGAGGAACTATGGCTACACCTTC	CASSSNPASGQGASLLRNYGYTF
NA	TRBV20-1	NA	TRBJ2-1	TGCAGTGCTAGTGGTGGAGGGCCCTACAATGAGCAGTTCTTC	CSASGGGPYNEQFF
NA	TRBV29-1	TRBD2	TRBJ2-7	TGCAGCGCACGGACTAGCGGGGGGGTGAGCTCCTACGAGCAGTACTTC	CSARTSGGVSSYEQYF
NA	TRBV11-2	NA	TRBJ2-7	TGTGCCAGCAGCAAAAATACCTACGGTGAGCAGTACTTC	CASSKNTYGEQYF
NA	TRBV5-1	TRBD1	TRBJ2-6	TGCGCCAGCAGCTCCCGACCGGGACAGGGAATGTCTGGGGCCAACGTCCTGACTTTC	CASSSRPGQGMSGANVLTF
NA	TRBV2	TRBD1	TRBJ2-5	TGTGCCAGCAGTGGTGGTCCCGGACAGGGCTCACAAGAGACCCAGTACTTC	CASSGGPGQGSQETQYF